This T cell receptor (beta chain) emerged from a study of blood T cell repertoires in COVID-19. Study overall: Donors in the United States, Italy and Spain gave samples during acute or convalescent COVID-19. T cells, B-cell-depleted T cells, or PBMCs provided the cDNA or gDNA that served as material.

In the study's own analysis: Reference gene primer amplification yielded estimated nucleated cell counts. The method was immunoSEQ multiplex PCR; TCRdb's version includes in-frame clones alone and lacks a portion of them. V and J calls and clone size follow that table, whereas D and trimming were derived from the DNA. The sample carries 150,000 to 180,000 clones, about 90% recorded once. CDR3 length: 16 residues. V was trimmed by 4 bases and J by 0 bases, leaving 10 bases between them. From germline, CDR1 is LGHNA and CDR2 YSLEER. The origin of this receptor is a man over 45 with acute or convalescent COVID-19. This chain links TRBV4-3 with TRBJ1-6; D call uncertain. Sequenced input: peripheral blood. The CDR3, as DNA: TGCGCCAGCAGCCGCACACAAAGCTCCTATAATTCACCCCTCCACTTT. Translating it yields CASSRTQSSYNSPLHF.